This is a list of T cell receptor beta chains from one sample in a study of cytomegalovirus exposure and HLA in healthy donors. Sequencing was performed with immunoSEQ multiplex PCR; in TCRdb, only in-frame clones are kept and a portion is missing. The ten top clones account for under 2%, within a sample of 150,000 or so clones. The sample taken for sequencing was PBMCs. Receptor source: a woman between 50 and 59 years old in good health and CMV-seronegative. CDR3s include the opening cysteine and the closing phenylalanine or tryptophan. D genes are given only for firm matches.

>TRBJ2-7|TRBV5-8|TRBD2|15
CASSLEAGGFREQYF
TGTGCCAGCAGCTTGGAAGCGGGGGGTTTCCGTGAGCAGTACTTC
>TRBJ2-3|TRBV19|.|15
CASSTPGLGTDTQYF
TGTGCCAGTAGTACTCCGGGACTTGGCACAGATACGCAGTATTTT
>TRBJ2-7|TRBV30|.|14
CAWSWTLVRGEQYF
TGTGCCTGGAGCTGGACCCTGGTTCGAGGGGAGCAGTACTTC
>TRBJ1-2|TRBV11-2|TRBD1|13
CASRSELRTGGTF
TGTGCCAGCAGGTCCGAACTCCGGACAGGGGGCACCTTC
>TRBJ2-5|TRBV4-1|TRBD2|16
CASSLGLAGAQETQYF
TGCGCCAGCAGCCTGGGACTAGCGGGAGCACAAGAGACCCAGTACTTC
>TRBJ2-2|TRBV5-5|.|15
CASSPWTLNTGELFF
TGTGCCAGCAGCCCCTGGACTCTGAACACCGGGGAGCTGTTTTTT
>TRBJ1-2|TRBV6-1|.|12
CASSVRGRGYTF
TGTGCCAGCAGTGTCAGGGGCCGGGGCTACACCTTC
>TRBJ1-2|TRBV25-1|TRBD1|18
CASSELGAGGLANYGYTF
TGTGCCAGCAGTGAATTGGGGGCAGGGGGCCTAGCTAACTATGGCTACACCTTC
>TRBJ2-6|TRBV5-1|.|16
CASRGGQSSGANVLTF
TGCGCCAGCAGGGGGGGACAGTCCTCTGGGGCCAACGTCCTGACTTTC
>TRBJ2-1|TRBV20-1|.|11
CSAPGDYEQFF
TGCAGTGCTCCGGGAGATTATGAGCAGTTCTTC
>TRBJ2-7|TRBV9|TRBD1|14
CASSVAGTAYEQYF
TGTGCCAGCAGCGTAGCTGGGACAGCCTACGAGCAGTACTTC
>TRBJ1-5|TRBV2|.|17
CASSAGWGPYSNQPQHF
TGTGCCAGCAGTGCGGGGTGGGGTCCCTATAGCAATCAGCCCCAGCATTTT
>TRBJ2-3|TRBV5-4|TRBD2|13
CASRTSETDTQYF
TGTGCCAGCCGAACTAGCGAGACAGATACGCAGTATTTT
>TRBJ1-5|TRBV5-1|TRBD1|14
CASSLGQGVQPQHF
TGCGCCAGCAGCCTAGGACAGGGGGTTCAGCCCCAGCATTTT
>TRBJ1-2|TRBV29-1|.|12
CSVTDSNYGYTF
TGCAGCGTTACCGACAGTAACTATGGCTACACCTTC
>TRBJ1-1|TRBV9|.|16
CASSVEEHRETTEAFF
TGTGCCAGCAGCGTAGAGGAACACAGGGAAACCACTGAAGCTTTCTTT
>TRBJ2-1|TRBV28|.|18
CASSTPLLSGEPYNEQFF
TGTGCCAGCAGTACGCCACTTCTCTCGGGTGAACCATACAATGAGCAGTTCTTC
>TRBJ2-7|TRBV4-3|TRBD1|17
CASSLKTGGTTAYEQYF
TGCGCCAGCAGCCTCAAGACAGGGGGAACGACCGCCTACGAGCAGTACTTC
>TRBJ2-7|TRBV9|TRBD1|15
CASSVGQGGWYEQYF
TGTGCCAGCAGCGTAGGACAGGGTGGGTGGTACGAGCAGTACTTC
>TRBJ2-6|TRBV5-6|TRBD1|15
CASSWTGAGANVLTF
TGTGCCAGCAGCTGGACAGGGGCTGGGGCCAACGTCCTGACTTTC
>TRBJ2-5|TRBV7-9|TRBD1|15
CASRVGQAAVETQYF
TGTGCCAGCAGGGTCGGACAGGCGGCGGTGGAGACCCAGTACTTC
>TRBJ2-7|TRBV6-1|TRBD1|15
CASSGHRGVSYEQYF
TGTGCCAGCAGTGGCCACAGGGGGGTCTCCTACGAGCAGTACTTC
>TRBJ2-5|TRBV5-1|.|15
CASSFGRRTQETQYF
TGCGCCAGCAGCTTTGGTAGGAGAACCCAAGAGACCCAGTACTTC
>TRBJ1-5|TRBV4-3|TRBD1|17
CASSQGTGGYSNQPQHF
TGCGCCAGCAGCCAGGGAACAGGGGGTTATAGCAATCAGCCCCAGCATTTT
>TRBJ2-3|TRBV2|.|14
CATLGYPDTDTQYF
TGTGCCACCCTGGGCTATCCCGACACAGATACGCAGTATTTT
>TRBJ2-2|TRBV11-2|TRBD1|15
CASSNRDRNIGELFF
TGTGCCAGCAGCAACCGGGACAGGAATATCGGGGAGCTGTTTTTT
>TRBJ2-3|TRBV7-9|.|16
CASSAGRDMTTDTQYF
TGTGCCAGCAGCGCCGGACGGGATATGACCACAGATACGCAGTATTTT
>TRBJ1-1|TRBV28|.|14
CASSPGQENTEAFF
TGTGCCAGCAGTCCGGGACAAGAGAACACTGAAGCTTTCTTT
>TRBJ1-1|TRBV5-1|.|15
CASSILTGRNTEAFF
TGCGCCAGCAGCATTCTGACAGGCCGGAACACTGAAGCTTTCTTT
>TRBJ1-5|TRBV19|.|15
CASSYPGAENQPQHF
TGTGCCAGTAGTTATCCAGGGGCGGAGAATCAGCCCCAGCATTTT
>TRBJ1-1|TRBV6-5|.|14
CASSYSHPNTEAFF
TGTGCCAGCAGTTACTCTCATCCGAACACTGAAGCTTTCTTT